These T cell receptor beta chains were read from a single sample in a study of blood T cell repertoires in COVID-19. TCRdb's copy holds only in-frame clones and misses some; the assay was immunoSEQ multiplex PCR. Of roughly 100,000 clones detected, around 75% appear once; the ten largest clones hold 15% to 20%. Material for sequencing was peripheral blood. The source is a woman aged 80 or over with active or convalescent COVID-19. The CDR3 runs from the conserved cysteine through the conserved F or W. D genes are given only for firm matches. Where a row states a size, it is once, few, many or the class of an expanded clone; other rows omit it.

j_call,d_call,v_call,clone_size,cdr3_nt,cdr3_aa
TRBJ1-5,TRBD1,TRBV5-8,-,TGTGCCAGCAGCTTGGGACAGGGGGGGAATCAGCCCCAGCATTTT,CASSLGQGGNQPQHF
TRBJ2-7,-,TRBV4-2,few,TGTGCCAGCAGCCAAGGACCAGCGAGATCTCAGTACTTC,CASSQGPARSQYF
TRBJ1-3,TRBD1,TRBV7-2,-,TGTGCCAGCAGCATCCGGGACAGGGGGGACACCATATATTTT,CASSIRDRGDTIYF
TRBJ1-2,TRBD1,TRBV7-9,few,TGTGCCAGCAGCTCTGGGGACAGGGTTAGGGATGGCTACACCTTC,CASSSGDRVRDGYTF
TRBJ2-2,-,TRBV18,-,TGTGCCAGCTCAAGTCCGGGAGATGACACCGGGGAGCTGTTTTTT,CASSSPGDDTGELFF
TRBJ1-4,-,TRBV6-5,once,TGTGCCAGCAGTTACTCGACGGGGGAAAAACTGTTTTTT,CASSYSTGEKLFF
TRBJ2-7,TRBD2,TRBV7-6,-,TGTGCCAGCAGCTTAGGGGGAACTAGCGGGAGCGAGCAGTACTTC,CASSLGGTSGSEQYF
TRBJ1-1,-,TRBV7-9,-,TGTGCCAGCAGCTTACACGGGGGTGTCACTGAAGCTTTCTTT,CASSLHGGVTEAFF
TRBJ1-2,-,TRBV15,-,TGTGCCACCAGCAGGGGAAGGGAGGTTGCCTATGGCTACACCTTC,CATSRGREVAYGYTF
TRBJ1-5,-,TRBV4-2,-,TGTGCCAGCAGCCAGAGGGATGGGGGCAATCAGCCCCAGCATTTT,CASSQRDGGNQPQHF
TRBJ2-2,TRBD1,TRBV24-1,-,TGTGCCACCAGCGACAGGGGCAGTGGCGGGGAGCTGTTTTTT,CATSDRGSGGELFF
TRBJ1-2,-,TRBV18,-,TGTGCCAGCTCACCAGAGGCGGAGGGGTCTGGCTACACCTTC,CASSPEAEGSGYTF
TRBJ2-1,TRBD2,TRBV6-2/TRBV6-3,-,TGTGCCAGCAGTTATCTAGCGGGGATGTTCTTC,CASSYLAGMFF
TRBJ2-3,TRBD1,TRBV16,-,TGTGCCAGCAGCCAGTACCAGAGGGGACAGTGGAGCACAGATACGCAGTATTTT,CASSQYQRGQWSTDTQYF
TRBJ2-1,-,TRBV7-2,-,TGTGCCAGCAGCTTTAGCGGACCCTCCTACAATGAGCAGTTCTTC,CASSFSGPSYNEQFF
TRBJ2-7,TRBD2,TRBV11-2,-,TGTGCCAGCAGCTTAAAGGTAGCGGGCCCCTACGAGCAGTACTTC,CASSLKVAGPYEQYF
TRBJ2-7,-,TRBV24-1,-,TGTGCCACCAGTGACCCAGGGCGTGTGGAGCAGTACTTC,CATSDPGRVEQYF
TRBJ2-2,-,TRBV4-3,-,TGCGCCAGCAGCCAACGGGGCGGGGAGCTGTTTTTT,CASSQRGGELFF
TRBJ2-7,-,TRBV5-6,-,TGTGCCAGCAGCTTCCGGGGTCCCGTTGGGGAGCAGTACTTC,CASSFRGPVGEQYF
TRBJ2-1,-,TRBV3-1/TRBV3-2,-,TGTGCCAGCAGCCAGCAAGGGGGGGCCAAGAATGAGCAGTTCTTC,CASSQQGGAKNEQFF
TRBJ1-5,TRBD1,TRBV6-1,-,TGTGCCAGCAGTGACTTCGGCAGGGGGCTAGATCAGCCCCAGCATTTT,CASSDFGRGLDQPQHF
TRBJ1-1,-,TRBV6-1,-,TGTGCCAGCAGTGAACAGAAGAACACTGAAGCTTTCTTT,CASSEQKNTEAFF
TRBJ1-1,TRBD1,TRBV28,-,TGTGCCAGCAGTTTAGGGACAGGGGGAACTGAAGCTTTCTTT,CASSLGTGGTEAFF
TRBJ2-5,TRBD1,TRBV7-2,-,TGTGCCAGCAGCTTAAACGGACAGGAATCGCACCAGTACTTC,CASSLNGQESHQYF
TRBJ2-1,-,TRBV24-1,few,TGTGCCACTGCCCACCCGGGACAAGGGATCAATGAGCAGTTCTTC,CATAHPGQGINEQFF
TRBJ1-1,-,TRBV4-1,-,TGCGCCAGCAGCCGTCCAGGAGGCCAGAACACTGAAGCTTTCTTT,CASSRPGGQNTEAFF
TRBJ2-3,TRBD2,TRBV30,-,TGTGCCTGGAGGACTAGCGGGGGGGGAGATACGCAGTATTTT,CAWRTSGGGDTQYF
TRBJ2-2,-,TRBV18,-,TGTGCCAGCTCACCAACAGGGAAATCGACCACCGGGGAGCTGTTTTTT,CASSPTGKSTTGELFF
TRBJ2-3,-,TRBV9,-,TGTGCCAGCAGCGTAGATTTCCCTAGTAAAGGAATAGATACGCAGTATTTT,CASSVDFPSKGIDTQYF
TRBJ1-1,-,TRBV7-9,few,TGTGCCAGCAGCTTAGCCTCCAGTGAAGCTTTCTTT,CASSLASSEAFF
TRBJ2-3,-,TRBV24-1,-,TGTGCCACCAGTGATCCGGTCACGCAGGGGACGCAGTATTTT,CATSDPVTQGTQYF
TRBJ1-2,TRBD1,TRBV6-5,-,TGTGCCAGCAGCGCGGGACAGGGTGTCGGCTACACCTTC,CASSAGQGVGYTF
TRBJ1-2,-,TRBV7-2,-,TGTGCCAGCAGCGCCGCCCTGCCAGGGGCGAACTATGGCTACACCTTC,CASSAALPGANYGYTF